These 25 T cell receptor beta chains share one sample of origin, sequenced in a study of T cells after yellow fever vaccination. MiXCR, run by TCRdb on the 5' RACE reads, gives a single entry per CDR3 protein. Of about 25,000 distinct CDR3 sequences detected, approximately 3.5% appear once; the ten largest clones hold around 0.95%. The sequencing here drew on PBMCs, either bulk or a sorted T-cell subset (CD4+, CD8+, memory, or dextramer-sorted; not recorded which), taken more than 35 days after the first yellow fever vaccination. These receptors were collected from a man younger than 30 who received the YFV17D yellow fever vaccine.

This clonotype was counted many times. This sequence joins TRBV5-1 and TRBJ2-1; no definite D call. CDR1 SGHRS and CDR2 YFSETQ come from the germline V gene. Trimming pared 1 base from V and 0 bases from J, leaving 11 bases between. The CDR3 consists of 16 residues. The CDR3 DNA reads as TGCGCCAGCAGCTTGCGTCCTGACCTCTCCTACAATGAGCAGTTCTTC. The encoded protein is CASSLRPDLSYNEQFF.

This clonotype rates as medium-sized (0.01 to 0.1%). V and J are TRBV5-1 and TRBJ2-5; a weak D match, TRBD2 (5 bases). Looked up from germline, CDR1 is SGHRS and CDR2 is YFSETQ. V was clipped by 0 bases and J by 3 bases, with 6 bases between them. There are 13 residues in the CDR3. The CDR3 sequence is CASSLGGKETQYF. CDR3 nucleotides: TGCGCCAGCAGCTTGGGAGGGAAAGAGACCCAGTACTTC.

At least ten counts were recorded for this clonotype. V is TRBV10-3 and J is TRBJ2-2, with D possibly TRBD2 on 5 matching bases. This CDR3 contains 14 residues. The germline V gene has CDR1 ENHRY and CDR2 SYGVKD. The germline V and J ends were trimmed by 8 bases and 0 bases, with 10 bases remaining between them. Written as DNA, the CDR3 is TGTGCCATCGAGGACGGGGCGAACACCGGGGAGCTGTTTTTT. Translating gives CAIEDGANTGELFF.

The sample holds a few counts of this clonotype. Sequence at one end of the junction differs from germline and may be a read error. The gene calls are TRBV20-1 and TRBJ2-7; possibly TRBD1 for D (6 bases). The CDR3 totals 17 residues. CDR1 and CDR2 from the germline V gene are DFQATT and SNEGSKA (reference sequence). Here the CDR3 reads CCARDTNLGWGRYEQYF. DNA for the CDR3: TGCTGTGCTAGAGATACGAACTTAGGTTGGGGGCGATACGAGCAGTACTTC.

This clonotype came up many times. The chain couples TRBV2 to TRBJ2-7; the match to TRBD2 covers 7 bases. Per germline, CDR1 SNHLY and CDR2 FYNNEI. This CDR3 is built from 12 residues. V lost 6 bases to trimming and J lost 7 bases; unmatched junction nucleotides: 6. CDR3 residues: CASSLPGGEQYF. CDR3 sequence (DNA): TGTGCCAGCAGCCTCCCCGGGGGGGAGCAGTACTTC.

This clonotype has ten or more counts. The chain employs TRBV4-1 and TRBJ2-3; no clear D. CDR3 length: 15 residues. Germline-derived CDR1 and CDR2 are MGHRA and YSYEKL. V lost 6 bases, J lost 0 bases, and 13 bases lay in between. The CDR3 bases are TGCGCCAGCAGGGATACCACTTCTAGCACAGATACGCAGTATTTT. It specifies CASRDTTSSTDTQYF.

This clonotype appeared many times. The chain links TRBV28 to TRBJ2-2; no clear D gene. There are 10 residues in the CDR3. Germline CDR1 MDHEN, CDR2 SYDVKM. The V and J ends lost 7 bases and 6 bases respectively, with 3 bases between them. Written as DNA, the CDR3 is TGTGCCAGCAAAGCCGGGGAGCTGTTTTTT. Translation: CASKAGELFF. The whole variable domain, remainder taken from reference TRBV28 and TRBJ2-2, is DVKVTQSSRYLVKRTGEKVFLECVQDMDHENMFWYRQDPGLGLRLIYFSYDVKMKEKGDIPEGYSVSREKKERFSLILESASTNQTSMYLCASKAGELFFGEGSRLTVL.

This chain links TRBV10-3 with TRBJ2-1, with D possibly matching TRBD1 (5 bases). Trimming removed 3 bases at V and 2 bases at J, with 17 bases between. Germline V CDR1 and CDR2: ENHRY, SYGVKD. The CDR3 extends over 17 amino acids. CDR3 loop: CAISDPIRGAPYNEQFF. CDR3 nucleotide sequence: TGTGCCATCAGTGATCCCATTAGGGGCGCCCCCTACAATGAGCAGTTCTTC.

This clonotype was seen ten or more times. The chain carries TRBV9 and TRBJ1-4; D may be TRBD1 (5 bases). With 2 bases removed from V and 6 bases from J, the gap between germline ends came to 11 bases. Germline V gene sequence: CDR1 SGDLS, CDR2 YYNGEE. The CDR3 runs 14 residues. CDR3 protein: CASSVSQGDEKLFF. CDR3 DNA sequence: TGTGCCAGCAGCGTTTCTCAGGGAGATGAAAAACTGTTTTTT.

This clonotype appeared many times. The V gene is TRBV7-6, the J gene TRBJ1-2, with D uncertain. Germline CDR1 reads SGHVS; CDR2 reads FNYEAQ. The CDR3 runs to 14 residues. Trimming stripped 5 bases from V and 5 bases from J, with 15 bases between. The CDR3 protein is CASSPQEGFYGYTF. The CDR3 region has the DNA TGTGCCAGCAGCCCCCAGGAGGGTTTTTATGGCTACACCTTC. Full variable domain (outside the CDR3, taken from reference TRBV7-6 and TRBJ1-2): GAGVSQSPRYKVTKRGQDVALRCDPISGHVSLYWYRQALGQGPEFLTYFNYEAQQDKSGLPNDRFSAERPEGSISTLTIQRTEQRDSAMYRCASSPQEGFYGYTFGSGTRLTVV.

This clonotype showed up many times. V is TRBV20-1 and J is TRBJ2-3; D is possibly TRBD2 (5 bases). Looked up from germline, CDR1 is DFQATT and CDR2 is SNEGSKA (reference sequence). Trimming took 3 bases from V and 3 from J, leaving 7 bases between them. The CDR3 is 12 amino acids. CDR3 protein: CSASSETDTQYF. CDR3 sequence (DNA): TGCAGTGCTAGTAGCGAGACAGATACGCAGTATTTT.

This clonotype was counted at least ten times. V is TRBV12-5 and J is TRBJ2-1, with D hard to call. CDR1 LGHNT and CDR2 FRNRAP come from the germline V gene. V was cut by 6 bases and J by 5 bases, with 8 bases left in between. CDR3 size: 12 residues. CDR3 sequence reads: CASGPTNNEQFF. The CDR3 nucleotides read TGTGCTAGTGGGCCGACAAACAATGAGCAGTTCTTC. The variable domain in full, with the rest retrieved from reference TRBV12-5 and TRBJ2-1, is DARVTQTPRHKVTEMGQEVTMRCQPILGHNTVFWYRQTMMQGLELLAYFRNRAPLDDSGMPKDRFSAEMPDATLATLKIQPSEPRDSAVYFCASGPTNNEQFFGPGTRLTVL.

This clonotype came up many times. The chain employs TRBV5-1 and TRBJ2-5; the D is unclear. Trimming left V 4 bases short and J 3 bases short, with 19 bases between. The germline gives CDR1 SGHRS, CDR2 YFSETQ. The CDR3 is 16 residues long. CDR3 in amino acids: CASSGIPWPSKETQYF. DNA of the CDR3: TGCGCCAGCAGCGGGATCCCCTGGCCTTCGAAAGAGACCCAGTACTTC.

This clonotype has at least ten counts. The chain recombines TRBV18 with TRBJ1-1; D unclear. This CDR3 comprises 16 residues. The germline gives CDR1 KGHSH, CDR2 LQKENI. Trimming cost V 3 bases and J 1 base, with 15 bases left between them. DNA for the CDR3: TGTGCCAGCTCACCGGGCCGGACCATTCAGAACACTGAAGCTTTCTTT. This encodes CASSPGRTIQNTEAFF.

This chain joins TRBV30 and TRBJ1-6; TRBD1 matches 8 bases. CDR1 GTSNPN and CDR2 SVGIG come from the germline V gene (reference sequence). The CDR3 is 16 amino acids. V lost 3 bases and J lost 7; bases outside the gene matches: 11. In DNA, the CDR3 is TGTGCCTGGAGCCCCTCTGGACAGGGATGGAATTCACCCCTCCACTTT. It codes for CAWSPSGQGWNSPLHF.

Ten or more counts support this clonotype. The chain links TRBV3-1 to TRBJ2-1; TRBD1 is a possible D gene (5 bases). The V end lost 1 base, the J end lost 5 bases, and 12 bases lay between the germline ends. Looked up from germline, CDR1 is LGHDT and CDR2 is YNNKEL (reference sequence). The CDR3 is 15 amino acids. The CDR3: CASSQVGHANNEQFF. The CDR3 nucleotides are TGTGCCAGCAGCCAAGTTGGACACGCAAACAATGAGCAGTTCTTC.

This clonotype showed up many times. This sequence joins TRBV6-6 and TRBJ1-5, with 7 bases aligning to TRBD1. Per the germline V gene, CDR1 is MNHNY and CDR2 is SVGAGI (reference sequence). With 7 bases clipped from V and 6 bases from J, the junction kept 9 bases outside the gene matches. This CDR3 contains 14 residues. CDR3 loop: CASTQDRKGQPQHF. The CDR3 DNA sequence: TGTGCCAGCACTCAGGACAGGAAGGGTCAGCCCCAGCATTTT.

The table lists this clonotype with many counts. The V call is TRBV5-1, the J call TRBJ2-5; D is unclear. CDR1 is SGHRS and CDR2 is YFSETQ in the germline V gene. This CDR3 has 14 amino acids. Trimming removed 0 bases from V and 7 bases from J, with 13 bases in between. The CDR3 spells CASSLGGTLGTQYF. The CDR3 DNA reads as TGCGCCAGCAGCTTGGGTGGCACCTTGGGGACCCAGTACTTC.

This clonotype was counted at least ten times. This chain links TRBV7-2 with TRBJ1-1; D possibly corresponds to TRBD1 (5 bases). The germline gives CDR1 SGHTA, CDR2 FQGNSA. Trimming left V 4 bases short and J 5 bases short, with 11 bases between. The CDR3 sequence is 13 residues long. CDR3 nucleotides: TGTGCCAGCAGCTCGGGGCAGGAGACTGAAGCTTTCTTT. Translating gives CASSSGQETEAFF.

This clonotype was detected many times. The chain recombines TRBV29-1 with TRBJ2-3; unclear D gene. The CDR3 runs to 13 residues. Trimming cost V 4 bases and J 2 bases, with 10 bases left between them. Germline CDR1 reads SQVTM; CDR2 reads ANQGSEA. DNA for the CDR3: TGCAGCGTTGCCAACAGACTCACAGATACGCAGTATTTT. Its translation is CSVANRLTDTQYF.

This clonotype came up many times. The chain combines TRBV5-4 with TRBJ2-5; D remains ambiguous. The CDR3 contains 14 residues. Between the trimmed V and J ends, which lost 0 bases and 5 bases, there was a span of 11 bases. The germline V gene has CDR1 SGHNT and CDR2 YYREEE (reference sequence). CDR3 region: CASSLVATGETQYF. CDR3 coding DNA: TGTGCCAGCAGCTTGGTAGCAACCGGGGAGACCCAGTACTTC.

Ten or more counts support this clonotype. The chain recombines TRBV4-3 with TRBJ2-1, with TRBD1 matching over 10 bases. V lost 0 bases, J lost 8 bases, and 4 bases stayed unmatched. The CDR3 is 15 residues long. In germline, CDR1 is LGHNA, CDR2 YSLEER. In nucleotides, the CDR3 is TGCGCCAGCAGCCAAGAGGGACAGGGGTGGGATGAGCAGTTCTTC. It codes for CASSQEGQGWDEQFF.

This clonotype was detected only a few times. The chain carries TRBV5-8 and TRBJ1-6, with D uncertain. There are 15 residues in the CDR3. The V gene's germline CDR1 is SGHTS and CDR2 YDEGEE. The V end was cut by 0 bases, the J end by 2 bases, with 6 bases between. Here the CDR3 DNA reads TGTGCCAGCAGCTTGGAAGGCGCCTATAATTCACCCCTCCACTTT. Its protein product is CASSLEGAYNSPLHF.

This clonotype was seen ten or more times. This chain uses TRBV24-1 with TRBJ2-3; 9 bases match TRBD1. Trimming cost V 4 bases and J 2 bases; bases outside gene matches: 6. The CDR3 totals 16 residues. CDR1 and CDR2 from the germline V gene are KGHDR and SFDVKD. CDR3 nucleotides: TGTGCCACCAGTGACCAGACAGGGGGATCCACAGATACGCAGTATTTT. It encodes CATSDQTGGSTDTQYF.

This clonotype has ten or more counts. This chain joins TRBV28 and TRBJ1-2; 10 bases map to TRBD1. Germline trimming cut 7 bases from V and 8 bases from J; bases unmatched to any gene: 13. CDR3 length: 15 residues. Germline assignment: CDR1 MDHEN and CDR2 SYDVKM. CDR3 amino acids: CASNKPGQGIWGYTF. The CDR3 region has the DNA TGTGCCAGCAACAAACCGGGACAGGGGATTTGGGGCTACACCTTC.